This TCR beta chain stems from a study of monozygotic twins with inflammatory bowel disease. On this clonotype itself: Its antigen is not identified.

General study results and limits: Sharing of clonotypes with others was lower in IBD patients than in healthy twins, and this was especially so with disease activity. Distinction of different T cell subtypes was not possible. Results did not support any single strong IBD-associated signal or clonotype.

The template-switching step introduced UMIs that carried a 6-nucleotide sample barcode. TCRdb derives one entry per CDR3 protein from the 5' RACE reads, leaving out DNA. The table lists fewer than 200,000 distinct CDR3 sequences. This TCR was recovered from a human donor with ulcerative colitis or Crohn's disease, or a healthy co-twin of an affected twin (not recorded which). The sequenced material came from blood.

The chain's CDR3 is CASSLGSSGNEQFF. V is TRBV5-1 and J is TRBJ2-1; TCRdb outputs TRBD2, but without DNA this stays unchecked. CDR1 is SGHRS and CDR2 is YFSETQ in the germline V gene. CDR3 length equals 14 residues.